Sequencing of this T cell receptor beta chain was carried out in a study of Ad26.COV2.S vaccination and SARS-CoV-2 variants. Findings and caveats of the study: Vaccinees displayed broader spike-specific TCR repertoires than placebo recipients. Possible underestimation of total T cell responses by the TCR breadth and depth analyses was noted. After vaccination, substantial breadth of spike-specific CD8+ and CD4+ responses was reported. Similar non-spike TCR breadth was seen in vaccine and placebo recipients.

The protocol was immunoSEQ multiplex PCR, while the TCRdb copy is restricted to in-frame clones and leaves out a portion. The table includes 300,000 to 400,000 clones, 92% detected once. In regard to this clone: Its antigen is not identified. Other DNA sequences within the sample encode an identical CDR3.

The germline V gene encodes CDR1 SEHNR and CDR2 FQNEAQ (reference sequence). The CDR3 is made up of 14 amino acids. V was shortened by 6 bases and J by 7 bases, with 16 bases between the two germline ends. The sequences come from peripheral blood, collected after recovery from COVID-19. The rearrangement joins TRBV7-9 to TRBJ1-5, with TRBD1 as a possible D gene (5 bases). This TCR derives from a human donor who had recovered from COVID-19. The chain's CDR3 is CASSPGQGSQPQHF. The DNA of the CDR3 is TGTGCCAGCAGTCCAGGCCAGGGTTCCCAGCCCCAGCATTTT. The variable domain in full, with the rest retrieved from reference TRBV7-9 and TRBJ1-5, is DTGVSQNPRHKITKRGQNVTFRCDPISEHNRLYWYRQTLGQGPEFLTYFQNEAQLEKSRLLSDRFSAERPKGSFSTLEIQRTEQGDSAMYLCASSPGQGSQPQHFGDGTRLSIL.